A selection of T cell receptor beta chains follows, all from one sample in a study of shared clonotypes between healthy human individuals. Repertoires were generated with immunoSEQ multiplex PCR, while TCRdb's copy carries only in-frame clones and drops some. The repertoire consists of about 530,000 clones, with almost 97% occurring once and the leading ten covering 0.055% to 0.075%. The specimen was naive CD4+ T cells sorted from blood. These TCRs come from a woman under 40 in good health. CDR3s include the opening cysteine and the closing phenylalanine or tryptophan. Each record gives: clone size, D gene, J gene, V gene, CDR3 DNA, CDR3 protein. The D gene is left open where the match is weak. Rows give clone size only sometimes, using once, few, many, or a class for an expanded clone.

>NA|TRBD1|TRBJ1-2|TRBV7-9
TGTGCCAGCAGCCGTAACCGGGACAGCGGGATCTATGGCTACACCTTC
CASSRNRDSGIYGYTF
>NA|NA|TRBJ2-1|TRBV5-8
TGTGCCAGCAGCTTGTACACATTTGGTTACAATGAGCAGTTCTTC
CASSLYTFGYNEQFF
>NA|NA|TRBJ1-5|TRBV14
TGTGCCACCCTCATGGTGATGCCCCAGCATTTT
CATLMVMPQHF
>NA|NA|TRBJ1-5|TRBV11-3
TGTGCCAGCAGCTTATCAACCAGGACGGATAGCAATCAGCCCCAGCATTTT
CASSLSTRTDSNQPQHF
>NA|NA|TRBJ2-2|TRBV10-3
TGTGCCATCCGGGACATTAACACCGGGGAGCTGTTTTTT
CAIRDINTGELFF
>NA|TRBD1|TRBJ1-1|TRBV7-9
TGTGCCAGCAGCTCGGACAGGGACATGAACACTGAAGCTTTCTTT
CASSSDRDMNTEAFF
>once|TRBD1|TRBJ2-2|TRBV28
TGTGCCAGCAGTTTAAGGCCGGGACAGGGATACACCGGGGAGCTGTTTTTT
CASSLRPGQGYTGELFF
>NA|NA|TRBJ2-7|TRBV9
TGTGCCAGCAGCGTCGGAGGGGTCGGGGCTTCCTACGAGCAGTACTTC
CASSVGGVGASYEQYF
>NA|TRBD2|TRBJ2-1|TRBV5-1
TGCGCCAGCAGCTTGGCACTAGCGCTCAATGAGCAGTTCTTC
CASSLALALNEQFF
>NA|NA|TRBJ1-1|TRBV15
TGTGCCACCAGCAGAGATCGTGGCCAGGGGCGATCTGAAGCTTTCTTT
CATSRDRGQGRSEAFF
>once|NA|TRBJ1-1|TRBV2
TGTGCCAGCCCCGCGAGGGGCAACACTGAAGCTTTCTTT
CASPARGNTEAFF
>NA|NA|TRBJ1-5|TRBV9
TGTGCCAGCAGCGCAGGGGCCCTTAGCAATCAGCCCCAGCATTTT
CASSAGALSNQPQHF